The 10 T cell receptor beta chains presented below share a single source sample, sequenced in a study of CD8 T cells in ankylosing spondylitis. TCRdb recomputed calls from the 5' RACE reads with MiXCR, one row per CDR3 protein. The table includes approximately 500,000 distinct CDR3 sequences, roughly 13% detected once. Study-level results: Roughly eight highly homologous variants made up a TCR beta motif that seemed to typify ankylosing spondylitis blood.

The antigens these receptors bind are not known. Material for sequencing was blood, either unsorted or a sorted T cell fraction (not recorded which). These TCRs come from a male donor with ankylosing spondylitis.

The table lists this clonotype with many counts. CDR3 protein: CSAWGGNQPQHF. The CDR3 coding sequence is TGCAGTGCTTGGGGCGGTAATCAGCCCCAGCATTTT. The V and J genes are TRBV20-1 and TRBJ1-5; tentatively, D is TRBD1 (5 bases). The CDR3 has 12 residues. Germline CDR1 reads DFQATT; CDR2 reads SNEGSKA (reference sequence). V lost 5 bases and J lost 4, with 9 bases in between.

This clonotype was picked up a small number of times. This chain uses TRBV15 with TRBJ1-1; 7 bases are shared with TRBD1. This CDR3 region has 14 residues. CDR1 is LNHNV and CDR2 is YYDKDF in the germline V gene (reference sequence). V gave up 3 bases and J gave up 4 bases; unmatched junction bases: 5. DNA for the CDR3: TGTGCCACCAGCAGTCCCAGGGGGAGCACTGAAGCTTTCTTT. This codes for CATSSPRGSTEAFF.

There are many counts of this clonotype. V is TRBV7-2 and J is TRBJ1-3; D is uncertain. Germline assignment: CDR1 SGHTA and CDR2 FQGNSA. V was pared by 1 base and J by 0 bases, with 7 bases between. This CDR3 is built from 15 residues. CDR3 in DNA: TGTGCCAGCAGCTTAGATGGGAGCTCTGGAAACACCATATATTTT. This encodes CASSLDGSSGNTIYF.

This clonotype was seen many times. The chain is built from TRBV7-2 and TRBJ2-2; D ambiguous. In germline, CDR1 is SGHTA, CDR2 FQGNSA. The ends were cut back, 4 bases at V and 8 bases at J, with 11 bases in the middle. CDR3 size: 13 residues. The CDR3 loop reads CASSSPRQGELFF. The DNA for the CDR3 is TGTGCCAGCAGCTCACCGCGTCAGGGGGAGCTGTTTTTT.

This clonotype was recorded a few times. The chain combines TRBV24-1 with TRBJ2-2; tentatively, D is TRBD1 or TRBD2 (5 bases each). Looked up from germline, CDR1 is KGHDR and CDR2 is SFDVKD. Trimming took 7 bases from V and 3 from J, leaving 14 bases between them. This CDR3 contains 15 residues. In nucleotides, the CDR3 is TGTGCCACCAGGGGGGAAGGAGGAGACACCGGGGAGCTGTTTTTT. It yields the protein CATRGEGGDTGELFF.

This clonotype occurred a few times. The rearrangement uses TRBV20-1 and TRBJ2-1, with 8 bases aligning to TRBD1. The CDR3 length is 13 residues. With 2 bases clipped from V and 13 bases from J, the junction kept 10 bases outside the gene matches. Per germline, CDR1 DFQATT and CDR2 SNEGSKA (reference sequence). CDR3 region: CSARHRGTLEQFF. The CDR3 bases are TGCAGTGCTAGACACAGGGGGACTCTGGAACAGTTCTTC.

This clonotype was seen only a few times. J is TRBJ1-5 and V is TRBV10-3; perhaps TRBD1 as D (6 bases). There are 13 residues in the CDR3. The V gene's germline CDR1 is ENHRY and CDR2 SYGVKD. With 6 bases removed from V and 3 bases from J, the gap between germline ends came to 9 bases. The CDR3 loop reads CAIRPGANQPQHF. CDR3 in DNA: TGTGCCATCAGACCGGGGGCCAATCAGCCCCAGCATTTT.

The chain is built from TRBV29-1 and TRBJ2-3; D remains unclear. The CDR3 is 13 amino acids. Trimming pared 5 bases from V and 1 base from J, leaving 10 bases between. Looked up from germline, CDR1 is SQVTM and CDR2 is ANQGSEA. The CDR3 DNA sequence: TGCAGCGTTTTGAACGGAGGCACAGATACGCAGTATTTT. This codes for CSVLNGGTDTQYF.

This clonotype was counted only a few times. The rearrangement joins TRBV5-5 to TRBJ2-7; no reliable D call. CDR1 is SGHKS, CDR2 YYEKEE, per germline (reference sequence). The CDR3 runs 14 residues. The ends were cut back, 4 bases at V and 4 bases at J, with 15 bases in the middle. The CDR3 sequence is CASSLGHLEYEQYF. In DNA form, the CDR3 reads TGTGCCAGCAGCCTAGGGCACCTAGAGTACGAGCAGTACTTC.

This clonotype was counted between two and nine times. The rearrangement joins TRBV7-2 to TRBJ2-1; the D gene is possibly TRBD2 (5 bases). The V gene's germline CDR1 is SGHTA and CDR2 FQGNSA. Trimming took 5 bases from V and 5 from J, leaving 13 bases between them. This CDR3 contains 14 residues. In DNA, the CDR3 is TGTGCCAGCAGCCCGGGGTGGGGAAACAATGAGCAGTTCTTC. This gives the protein CASSPGWGNNEQFF.